The TCR beta chain under discussion was sequenced for a study of T cells in Graves' hyperthyroidism and ophthalmopathy. This clonotype was seen repeatedly, ten times or more. What it recognizes is unknown. Reasons for excluding patients were uncontrolled infection, other autoimmune disease, pregnancy or lactation. Diagnosis rested on symptoms, serum thyroxine and TRAb, thyroid ultrasound, and orbital computed tomography. Isolation of PBMCs was performed on 10 ml fresh peripheral blood. Germline V gene data show CDR1 as MDHEN and CDR2 as SYDVKM. This CDR3 spans 16 amino acids. The V end was cut by 6 bases, the J end by 5 bases, with 20 bases between. It was RNA transcripts that yielded the amplified TCR beta CDR3 regions. The HTBI primer set was used in a first-round RT-PCR of the TCR CDR3. One entry per CDR3 protein results from TCRdb running MiXCR on the multiplex PCR reads. The profile shows around 390,000 distinct CDR3 sequences, roughly 14% of them singletons.

Findings and caveats of the study: Most clonotypes expanded in thyroid above 0.001 were likewise present in blood.

The V gene is TRBV28, the J gene TRBJ1-5; D possibly corresponds to TRBD1 (6 bases). This TCR was recovered from a woman aged 30 to 39 with Graves' ophthalmopathy. Material: blood. In nucleotides, the CDR3 is TGTGCCAGCAGCCCCTCACTGCGGACAGAATATCAGCCCCAGCATTTT. Its translation: CASSPSLRTEYQPQHF.